This is a list of T cell receptor beta chains from one sample in a study of T cell responses to AZD1222 COVID-19 vaccine. The method was immunoSEQ multiplex PCR; TCRdb's version includes in-frame clones alone and lacks a portion of them. The sample contains 140,000 or so clones, 91% of which appear only once. Here the sequenced sample was peripheral blood, taken 28 days after the second dose of the MenACWY control vaccine. The origin of the receptors is an adult who received the MenACWY meningococcal vaccine as a control. CDR3s include the opening cysteine and the closing phenylalanine or tryptophan. The order of the fields is V gene, J gene, clone size, D gene, CDR3 protein, CDR3 DNA. The D gene is left open where the match is weak. Expanded clones get a size class; other rows say once, few or many, or leave the size out.

v_call: TRBV28; j_call: TRBJ1-5; clone_size: NA; d_call: NA; cdr3_aa: CASSLRSGLVPQHF; cdr3_nt: TGTGCCAGCAGTTTACGGTCAGGTTTAGTGCCCCAGCATTTT
v_call: TRBV3-1/TRBV3-2; j_call: TRBJ1-5; clone_size: NA; d_call: NA; cdr3_aa: CASSQAGAGEPQHF; cdr3_nt: TGTGCCAGCAGCCAGGCGGGGGCAGGGGAGCCCCAGCATTTT
v_call: TRBV28; j_call: TRBJ1-2; clone_size: NA; d_call: TRBD1; cdr3_aa: CASSIRQGGSGGYTF; cdr3_nt: TGTGCCAGCAGTATCCGACAGGGAGGGAGTGGTGGCTACACCTTC
v_call: TRBV5-8; j_call: TRBJ2-1; clone_size: NA; d_call: NA; cdr3_aa: CASSLGQSSYNEQFF; cdr3_nt: TGTGCCAGCAGCCTAGGACAGAGCTCCTACAATGAGCAGTTCTTC
v_call: TRBV15; j_call: TRBJ1-2; clone_size: NA; d_call: NA; cdr3_aa: CATSRDPQGYGYTF; cdr3_nt: TGTGCCACCAGCAGAGATCCGCAGGGCTATGGCTACACCTTC
v_call: TRBV30; j_call: TRBJ1-3; clone_size: NA; d_call: NA; cdr3_aa: CAWSVSTGNTIYF; cdr3_nt: TGTGCCTGGAGTGTATCCACTGGAAACACCATATATTTT
v_call: TRBV5-8; j_call: TRBJ2-5; clone_size: NA; d_call: TRBD1; cdr3_aa: CASSSGQGTSRQETQYF; cdr3_nt: TGTGCCAGCAGCTCGGGACAGGGGACTAGTCGACAAGAGACCCAGTACTTC
v_call: TRBV24-1; j_call: TRBJ1-4; clone_size: NA; d_call: TRBD1; cdr3_aa: CATSDPRQGDEKLFF; cdr3_nt: TGTGCCACCAGTGATCCACGACAGGGAGATGAAAAACTGTTTTTT
v_call: TRBV15; j_call: TRBJ2-6; clone_size: NA; d_call: NA; cdr3_aa: CATSRDVGRPGSGANVLTF; cdr3_nt: TGTGCCACCAGCAGAGATGTTGGAAGACCCGGCTCTGGGGCCAACGTCCTGACTTTC
v_call: TRBV7-3; j_call: TRBJ2-2; clone_size: NA; d_call: NA; cdr3_aa: CASSLTLGDFGELFF; cdr3_nt: TGTGCCAGCAGCTTAACTCTGGGGGATTTCGGGGAGCTGTTTTTT
v_call: TRBV6-5; j_call: TRBJ2-2; clone_size: NA; d_call: TRBD2; cdr3_aa: CASTRTSANTGELFF; cdr3_nt: TGTGCCAGCACCCGGACTAGCGCGAACACCGGGGAGCTGTTTTTT
v_call: TRBV29-1; j_call: TRBJ1-1; clone_size: NA; d_call: TRBD1; cdr3_aa: CSVEDTGGRTEAFF; cdr3_nt: TGCAGCGTTGAAGATACAGGGGGGCGGACTGAAGCTTTCTTT
v_call: TRBV5-5; j_call: TRBJ1-3; clone_size: once; d_call: NA; cdr3_aa: CASSAEPGNTIYF; cdr3_nt: TGTGCCAGCAGCGCCGAACCGGGGAACACCATATATTTT
v_call: TRBV6-5; j_call: TRBJ1-1; clone_size: once; d_call: TRBD1; cdr3_aa: CASSPIGQGGTEAFF; cdr3_nt: TGTGCCAGCTCACCTATAGGACAGGGAGGGACTGAAGCTTTCTTT
v_call: TRBV2; j_call: TRBJ2-1; clone_size: NA; d_call: TRBD2; cdr3_aa: CASMGLDSYNEQFF; cdr3_nt: TGTGCCAGCATGGGACTAGATTCCTACAATGAGCAGTTCTTC
v_call: TRBV24-1; j_call: TRBJ2-2; clone_size: NA; d_call: TRBD1; cdr3_aa: CATSDFPGGRGELFF; cdr3_nt: TGTGCCACCAGTGATTTTCCAGGGGGCCGCGGGGAGCTGTTTTTT
v_call: TRBV18; j_call: TRBJ2-7; clone_size: NA; d_call: NA; cdr3_aa: CASSPPADSYEQYF; cdr3_nt: TGTGCCAGCTCACCACCCGCTGACTCCTACGAGCAGTACTTC